This is a list of T cell receptor beta chains from one sample in a study of T-cell reconstitution after alpha-beta-depleted transplantation in children. MiXCR was run by TCRdb on the PCR reads, yielding one entry per CDR3 protein. This sample carries roughly 670,000 distinct CDR3 sequences, roughly 13% of them seen once, and the ten largest clones take 0.75% to 0.85%. The specimen comprised PBMCs, sampled before TCRalphabeta/CD19-depleted stem cell transplant. These receptors all come from a girl aged 2 to 9 with congenital amegakaryocytic thrombocytopenia, due to receive a stem cell transplant. The CDR3 runs from the conserved cysteine through the conserved F or W. Each record gives: CDR3 length, J gene, V gene, D gene, clone size, CDR3 DNA, CDR3 protein. D genes are given only for firm matches. Clone size is stated in some rows and not others, as once, few, many or a class when expanded.

14,TRBJ2-1,TRBV5-1,NA,few,TGCGCCAGCAGCTTGGCGAGCAGGGCCAATGAGCAGTTCTTC,CASSLASRANEQFF
15,TRBJ2-1,TRBV27,NA,few,TGTGCCAGCAGTTTAGGGCTGAACTCCTACAATGAGCAGTTCTTC,CASSLGLNSYNEQFF
12,TRBJ1-1,TRBV29-1,TRBD1,NA,TGCAGCGTACGGGACAGGGCCACTGAAGCTTTCTTT,CSVRDRATEAFF
14,TRBJ2-1,TRBV20-1,TRBD2,NA,TGCAGTCCCTTGGGGCTAGCGGACTACAATGAGCAGTTCTTC,CSPLGLADYNEQFF
14,TRBJ2-7,TRBV19,TRBD2,NA,TGTGCCAGCGCCTTGCGGGAGACTTCCTACGAGCAGTACTTC,CASALRETSYEQYF
15,TRBJ1-5,TRBV12-3/TRBV12-4,NA,many,TGTGCCAGCAGTTTGGAGGAGTATAGCAATCAGCCCCAGCATTTT,CASSLEEYSNQPQHF
17,TRBJ2-1,TRBV12-3/TRBV12-4,NA,NA,TGTGCCAGCAGTTTAAGAACGGGACGGGCCTCTGAGTATGAGCAGTTCTTC,CASSLRTGRASEYEQFF
16,TRBJ2-1,TRBV5-1,NA,many,TGCGCCAGCAGCTTGGATGGGGGCGCCTTCTACAATGAGCAGTTCTTC,CASSLDGGAFYNEQFF
17,TRBJ2-3,TRBV15,TRBD2,many,TGTGCCACCAGCGGCGGTTTGGGCGGGAGGGCCGGAGATACGCAGTATTTT,CATSGGLGGRAGDTQYF
16,TRBJ2-3,TRBV20-1,TRBD1,many,TGCAGTGCCCAAGGGACAGGGGGGGGTCCCACAGATACGCAGTATTTT,CSAQGTGGGPTDTQYF
15,TRBJ2-7,TRBV20-1,TRBD2,NA,TGCAGTGCTACCCCCGGACTAGCGGGTCCCTACGAGCAGTACTTC,CSATPGLAGPYEQYF
17,TRBJ2-1,TRBV11-1,TRBD2,many,TGTGCCAGCAGCCCGAGACTAGCGGGAGGGACCTACAATGAGCAGTTCTTC,CASSPRLAGGTYNEQFF
12,TRBJ2-5,TRBV29-1,NA,many,TGCAGCGTTGAAGATTACGAGGAGACCCAGTACTTC,CSVEDYEETQYF
16,TRBJ2-2,TRBV20-1,NA,many,TGCAGTGCTATACGAGGGGGTAGAGGAGCACCCGGGGAGCTGTTTTTT,CSAIRGGRGAPGELFF
13,TRBJ1-3,TRBV20-1,NA,many,TGCAGTGCTAGAGTTTACAGGAAAAACACCATATATTTT,CSARVYRKNTIYF
16,TRBJ2-3,TRBV27,TRBD1,many,TGTGCCAGCAGTCCCGACAGGGGGCATGTCACAGATACGCAGTATTTT,CASSPDRGHVTDTQYF
16,TRBJ2-2,TRBV20-1,TRBD2,many,TGCAGTGCTAGCCCCCTACCGGGACTAGAGGTCGGGGAGCTGTTTTTT,CSASPLPGLEVGELFF
19,TRBJ2-3,TRBV5-1,TRBD2,many,TGCGCCAGCAGCCCATTTGGGACTAGCGGGAGAACTAGCACAGATACGCAGTATTTT,CASSPFGTSGRTSTDTQYF
13,TRBJ1-4,TRBV3-1,NA,few,TGTGCCAGCAGGGACAGTTTTCACGAAAAACTGTTTTTT,CASRDSFHEKLFF
18,TRBJ2-1,TRBV5-1,NA,many,TGCGCCAGCAGCGCTGAACAGGGAGCGGGCTCAACGGGGAATGAGCAGTTCTTC,CASSAEQGAGSTGNEQFF
15,TRBJ1-2,TRBV18,NA,many,TGTGCCAGCTCACCACAATCCGGCACCAACTATGGCTACACCTTC,CASSPQSGTNYGYTF
14,TRBJ2-7,TRBV27,TRBD1,NA,TGTGCCAGCAGTAGAACCGGGACAGCGGACGAGCAGTACTTC,CASSRTGTADEQYF
14,TRBJ1-3,TRBV10-3,NA,few,TGTGCCATCAGGGACCGTTCTCTAGGAAACACCATATATTTT,CAIRDRSLGNTIYF
11,TRBJ2-1,TRBV20-1,NA,many,TGCAGTGCTAGGTCCGGGTACGAGCAGTTCTTC,CSARSGYEQFF
12,TRBJ2-7,TRBV20-1,NA,many,TGCAGTGCTCTCCTGGGGGCGCAAGAGCAGTACTTC,CSALLGAQEQYF
17,TRBJ2-1,TRBV20-1,NA,many,TGCAGTGCGCGCCGACGACAACGAGCAACGGTGTACAATGAGCAGTTCTTC,CSARRRQRATVYNEQFF
15,TRBJ2-7,TRBV2,NA,few,TGTGCCAGCAGTGATGTTCGCGGGAACCGGAACGAGCAGTACTTC,CASSDVRGNRNEQYF
17,TRBJ2-7,TRBV6-5,TRBD2,few,TGTGCCAGCAGTTACTCAACGTGGGGGGAGGGGTCCTACGAGCAGTACTTC,CASSYSTWGEGSYEQYF
14,TRBJ2-4,TRBV10-3,NA,many,TGTGCCACTCGCCATGACCTAACTGGGGACATTCAGTACTTC,CATRHDLTGDIQYF
15,TRBJ2-1,TRBV5-1,TRBD1,NA,TGCGCCAGCAGCCTGGGAGGACAGGGGGTCCATGAGCAGTTCTTC,CASSLGGQGVHEQFF
13,TRBJ1-5,TRBV7-6,NA,many,TGTGCCAGCAGCTTAGGATGGTCTCAGCCCCAGCATTTT,CASSLGWSQPQHF
17,TRBJ2-1,TRBV5-1,NA,many,TGCGCCAGCAGCCCCGGCCCCGGTCCAAGCTCCTACAATGAGCAGTTCTTC,CASSPGPGPSSYNEQFF
14,TRBJ2-1,TRBV11-2,TRBD2,many,TGTGCCAGCAGCTTGACTAGCGGGAACAATGAGCAGTTCTTC,CASSLTSGNNEQFF
17,TRBJ1-5,TRBV5-5,TRBD1,few,TGTGCCAGCAGCTTTTCCGGGACAGTGCTTTTCAATCAGCCCCAGCATTTT,CASSFSGTVLFNQPQHF
14,TRBJ2-7,TRBV5-1,NA,few,TGCGCCAGCAGCTACGAGAAGCCATACTACGAGCAGTACTTC,CASSYEKPYYEQYF
12,TRBJ2-1,TRBV29-1,NA,NA,TGCAGCTTTCTGGTAGTCCACAATGAGCAGTTCTTC,CSFLVVHNEQFF
15,TRBJ2-1,TRBV20-1,TRBD2,NA,TGCAGTGCTAGTTCGCTAGCGGAGCCGAACAATGAGCAGTTCTTC,CSASSLAEPNNEQFF
14,TRBJ2-5,TRBV5-1,NA,once,TGCGCCAGCCGCCTCGGGCCTCAACAAGAGACCCAGTACTTC,CASRLGPQQETQYF
17,TRBJ2-1,TRBV6-1,TRBD2,many,TGTGCCAGCAGTGGGACTAGCGGGACCCACGCCTACAATGAGCAGTTCTTC,CASSGTSGTHAYNEQFF
13,TRBJ1-5,TRBV5-1,TRBD1,many,TGTGCCAGCAGCGCGACAGGGAATCAGCCCCAGCATTTT,CASSATGNQPQHF
13,TRBJ2-4,TRBV12-3/TRBV12-4,NA,NA,TGTGCCAGCAGTTTCCAGGGGACGGACATTCAGTACTTC,CASSFQGTDIQYF
15,TRBJ2-3,TRBV20-1,TRBD2,few,TGCAGTGCTAGAGATGGCCAGCGGGAGATAGATACGCAGTATTTT,CSARDGQREIDTQYF
15,TRBJ1-4,TRBV20-1,TRBD1,many,TGCAGTGCTAGTTTTGTGGGGACAGGGGCCGAAAAACTGTTTTTT,CSASFVGTGAEKLFF
15,TRBJ1-5,TRBV20-1,TRBD1,few,TGCAGTGCTAGAACTGGGACAGGGGGGGGTCAGCCCCAGCATTTT,CSARTGTGGGQPQHF
13,TRBJ2-1,TRBV5-1,NA,many,TGCGCCAGCGGGCCAGAGGTCTACAATGAGCAGTTCTTC,CASGPEVYNEQFF
16,TRBJ2-3,TRBV15,NA,NA,TGTGCCACCAGCAAACAAAGGACAGCCGGCACATATACGCAGTATTTT,CATSKQRTAGTYTQYF
11,TRBJ1-3,TRBV20-1,NA,NA,TGCAGTGTTCCAGGAGGAAACACCATATATTTT,CSVPGGNTIYF
10,TRBJ1-4,TRBV15,NA,few,TGTGCCACCGGCGGTGAAAAACTGTTTTTT,CATGGEKLFF
15,TRBJ2-7,TRBV7-9,NA,many,TGTGCCAGCAGCTTAGTGGGGGAGGGGGCCTACGAGCAGTACTTC,CASSLVGEGAYEQYF
11,TRBJ2-1,TRBV7-2,NA,many,TGTGCCAGCACCCGTGGGAATGAGCGGTTCTTC,CASTRGNERFF
13,TRBJ2-1,TRBV2,TRBD2,NA,TGTGCCATCGGGACTTGCGGGAGAGCTGTGCAGTTCTTC,CAIGTCGRAVQFF
18,TRBJ2-2,TRBV12-3/TRBV12-4,TRBD2,many,TGTGCCAGCAGTCCCCCGCAAGCGGGAGGGCCGTTGTCCGGGGAGCTGTTTTTT,CASSPPQAGGPLSGELFF
16,TRBJ1-1,TRBV6-1,NA,many,TGTGCCAGCAGTGAAGAGGGACAACCCATGAACACTGAAGCTTTCTTT,CASSEEGQPMNTEAFF
15,TRBJ2-2,TRBV12-3/TRBV12-4,NA,NA,TGTGCCAGCAGATTAACGGTCGCGAACACCGGGGAGCTGTTTTTT,CASRLTVANTGELFF